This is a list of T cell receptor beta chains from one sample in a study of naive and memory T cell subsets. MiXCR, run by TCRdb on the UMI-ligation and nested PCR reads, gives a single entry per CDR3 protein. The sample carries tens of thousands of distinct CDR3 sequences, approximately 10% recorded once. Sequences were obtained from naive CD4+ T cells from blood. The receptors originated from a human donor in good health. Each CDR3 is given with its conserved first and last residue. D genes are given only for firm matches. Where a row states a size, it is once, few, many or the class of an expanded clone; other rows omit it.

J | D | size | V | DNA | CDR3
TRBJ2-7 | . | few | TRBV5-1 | TGCGCCAGCAGCTTGGCAGGGTTCCCCGAGCAGTACTTC | CASSLAGFPEQYF
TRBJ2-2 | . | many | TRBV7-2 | TGTGCCAGCAGCTTAAGTAGGGACACCGGGGAGCTGTTTTTT | CASSLSRDTGELFF
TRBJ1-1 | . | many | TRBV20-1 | TGCAGTGCTAGAGGACTGAGGAACACTGAAGCTTTCTTT | CSARGLRNTEAFF
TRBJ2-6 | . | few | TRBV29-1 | TGCAGCTCCTCTAACGGGGCCAACGTCCTGACTTTC | CSSSNGANVLTF
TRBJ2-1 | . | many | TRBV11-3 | TGTGCCAGCAGCTCCGGGGCTGGCCCTCGAGTCGATAATGAGCAGTTCTTC | CASSSGAGPRVDNEQFF
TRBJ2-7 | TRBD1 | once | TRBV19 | TGTGCCAGTAGTATTCCAGGGGGCGCGGATTACGAGCAGTACTTC | CASSIPGGADYEQYF
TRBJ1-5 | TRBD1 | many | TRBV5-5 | TGTGCCAGCAGCTTGGGAGGCAGGGGGGACAATCAGCCCCAGCATTTT | CASSLGGRGDNQPQHF
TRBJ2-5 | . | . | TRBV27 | TGTGCCAGCAGTTCATATACGTCTGGGACCGGGGGGACCCAGTACTTC | CASSSYTSGTGGTQYF
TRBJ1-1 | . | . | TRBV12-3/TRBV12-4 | TGTGCCAGCAGGCCAGCCAAGGGACTGAACACTGAAGCTTTCTTT | CASRPAKGLNTEAFF
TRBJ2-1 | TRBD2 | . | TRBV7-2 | TGTGCCGGTAAGGGACTAGCGGACAATGAGCAGTTCTTC | CAGKGLADNEQFF
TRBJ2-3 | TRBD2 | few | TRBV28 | TGTGCCAGCAGCCGGGGGGGTAGCGGGGGGCCCGAGACTACGCAGTATTTT | CASSRGGSGGPETTQYF
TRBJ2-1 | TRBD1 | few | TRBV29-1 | TGCAGCGTTCTGAGACAGGGGCAATCCAATGAGCAGTTCTTC | CSVLRQGQSNEQFF
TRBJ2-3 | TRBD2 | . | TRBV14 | TGTGCCAGCAGCCAAAACCCTGGTCTAGCGGGGGATATACAGTATTTT | CASSQNPGLAGDIQYF
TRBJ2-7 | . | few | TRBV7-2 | TGTGCCAGCAGCTTTGGGGTCGAGCAGTACTTC | CASSFGVEQYF
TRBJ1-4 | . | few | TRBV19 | TGTGCCAGTAGTATAGATCCTACGGCACCCCGGGGAAAACTGTTTTTT | CASSIDPTAPRGKLFF
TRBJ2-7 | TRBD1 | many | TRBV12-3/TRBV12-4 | TGTGCCAGCAGTTTGTTTGGGACAGGGACAACCTACGAGCAGTACTTC | CASSLFGTGTTYEQYF
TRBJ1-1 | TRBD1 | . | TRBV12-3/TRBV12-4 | TGTGCCAGCGGCCAACAGGGGGTGTACACTGAAGCTTTCTTT | CASGQQGVYTEAFF
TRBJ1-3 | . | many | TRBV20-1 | TGCAGTGCTAGCGGGTCCGGGGCTGGAAACACCATATATTTT | CSASGSGAGNTIYF
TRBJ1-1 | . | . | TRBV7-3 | TGTGCCAGCAGCTATGCGAGAGGCACTGAAGCTTTCTTT | CASSYARGTEAFF
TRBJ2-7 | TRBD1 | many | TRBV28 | TGTGCCAGCAGTTCTCCGGGACAGAGCTACGAGCAGTACTTC | CASSSPGQSYEQYF
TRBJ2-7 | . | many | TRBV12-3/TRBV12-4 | TGTGCCAGCAGTTCGCGGACAGCCTGGATGTTC | CASSSRTAWMF
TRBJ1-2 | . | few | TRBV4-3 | TGCGCCAGCAGCCAACTAGGACGGTCCTATGGCTACACCTTC | CASSQLGRSYGYTF
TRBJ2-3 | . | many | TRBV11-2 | TGTGCCAGCAGCTTAGATGGTCGAGCAGATACGCAGTATTTT | CASSLDGRADTQYF
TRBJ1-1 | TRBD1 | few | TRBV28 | TGTGCCAGCTCCCTCCTACAGGGGGCCGCTTTCTTT | CASSLLQGAAFF
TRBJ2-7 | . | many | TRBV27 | TGTGCCAGCAGTTCCCCCGGTTCCCCGGGGTTCTACGAGCAGTACTTC | CASSSPGSPGFYEQYF
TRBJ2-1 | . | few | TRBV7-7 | TGTGCTAGCAGCTTAGGACTTACAGTATACAATGAGCAGTTCTTC | CASSLGLTVYNEQFF
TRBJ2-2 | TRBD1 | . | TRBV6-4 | TGTGCCAGCAGTGACAGGACAGGGATGAACACCGGGGAGCTGTTTTTT | CASSDRTGMNTGELFF
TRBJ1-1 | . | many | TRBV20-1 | TGCAGTGCTAGAGTTTACGGGAACACTGAAGCTTTCTTT | CSARVYGNTEAFF
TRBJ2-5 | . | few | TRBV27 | TGTGCCAGCAGTACCCGGAGGGGAGAAGAGACCCAGTACTTC | CASSTRRGEETQYF
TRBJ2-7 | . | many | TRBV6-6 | TGTGCCAGCAGTTATTCTTTGGGCTCCTACGAGCAGTACTTC | CASSYSLGSYEQYF
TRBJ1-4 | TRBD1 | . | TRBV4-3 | TGCGCCAGCAGCCGCCGGACAGGAGAGAATGAAAAACTGTTTTTT | CASSRRTGENEKLFF
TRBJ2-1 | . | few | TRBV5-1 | TGCGCCAGCAGCTTAGGGGACGACCACAATGAGCAGTTCTTC | CASSLGDDHNEQFF
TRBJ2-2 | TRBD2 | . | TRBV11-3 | TGTGCCAGCAGCTTAGGCGGACTAGCCTTTACCGGGGAGCTGTTTTTT | CASSLGGLAFTGELFF
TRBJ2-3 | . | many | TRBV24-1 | TGTGCCACCAGCCAGGGTAGCGGCAAGAGGACAGATACGCAGTATTTT | CATSQGSGKRTDTQYF
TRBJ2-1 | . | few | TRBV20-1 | TGCAGTGCTAGAGAGGGGCGGCCCTCCTACAATGAGCAGTTCTTC | CSAREGRPSYNEQFF
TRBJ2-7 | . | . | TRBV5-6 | TGTGCCAGCAGCTTGATCGGGACTCCTCCCTACGAGCAGTACTTC | CASSLIGTPPYEQYF
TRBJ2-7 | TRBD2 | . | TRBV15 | TGTGCCACCAGCAGCCATATGGCTAGCGGGGTCCCTGAGCAGTACTTC | CATSSHMASGVPEQYF
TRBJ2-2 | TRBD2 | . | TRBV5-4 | TGTGCCAGCAGCGCACAAGCGGGAGCGGCCGGGGAGCTGTTTTTT | CASSAQAGAAGELFF
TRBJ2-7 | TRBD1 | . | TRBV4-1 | TGCGCCAGCAGCCAAGAAAAACAGGGGGTATACGAGCAGTACTTC | CASSQEKQGVYEQYF
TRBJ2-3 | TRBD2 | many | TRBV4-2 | TGTGCCAGCAGCGGGATAGCGGGGAGCACAGATACGCAGTATTTT | CASSGIAGSTDTQYF
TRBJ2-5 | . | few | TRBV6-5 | TGTGCCAGCAGTTACTTGCAGGGGGGCCAAGAGACCCAGTACTTC | CASSYLQGGQETQYF
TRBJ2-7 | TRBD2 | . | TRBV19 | TGTGCCAGTAGTATATCGAGCGGGATGACCTACGAGCAGTACTTC | CASSISSGMTYEQYF
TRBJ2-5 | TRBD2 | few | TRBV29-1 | TGCAGCGTTTCCGGACTAGCGGCTCAAGAGACCCAGTACTTC | CSVSGLAAQETQYF
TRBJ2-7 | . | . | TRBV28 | TGTGCCAGCAGCGAGGGGAGCTCCTACGAGCAGTACTTC | CASSEGSSYEQYF
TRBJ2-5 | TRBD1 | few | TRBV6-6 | TGTGCCAGCAGACCCTACAGGGGACATCAAGAGACCCAGTACTTC | CASRPYRGHQETQYF
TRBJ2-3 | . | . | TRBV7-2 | TGTGCCAGCAGCGCCTCGATAGACCGCACAGATACGCAGTATTTT | CASSASIDRTDTQYF
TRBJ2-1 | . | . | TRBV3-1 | TGTGCCAGCAGCCACACGGACAGACCGTACAATGAGCAGTTCTTC | CASSHTDRPYNEQFF
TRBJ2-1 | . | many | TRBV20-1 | TGCAGTGCTAGAGGGGTTATGTATAGCAATGAGCAGTTCTTC | CSARGVMYSNEQFF
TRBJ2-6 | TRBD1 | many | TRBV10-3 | TGTGCCATCAGTAGACAGGGCTCTGGGGCCAACGTCCTGACTTTC | CAISRQGSGANVLTF
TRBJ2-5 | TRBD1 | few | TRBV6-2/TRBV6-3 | TGTGCCAGCAGCCCCATCGGGACAGGGAAGGCGGAGACCCAGTACTTC | CASSPIGTGKAETQYF
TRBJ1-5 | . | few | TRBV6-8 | TGTGCCAGCAGTTACCCCCCAAGGAGGAGCAATCAGCCCCAGCATTTT | CASSYPPRRSNQPQHF
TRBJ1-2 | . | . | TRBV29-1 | TGCAGCGTTGTCAAGGGGGACTATGGCTACACCTTC | CSVVKGDYGYTF
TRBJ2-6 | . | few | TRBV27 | TGTGCCAGCAGCGGTCGTAACTCTGGGGCCAACGTCCTGACTTTC | CASSGRNSGANVLTF
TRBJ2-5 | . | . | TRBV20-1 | TGCAGTGCTAGAGGGCAAGAGACCCAGTACTTC | CSARGQETQYF
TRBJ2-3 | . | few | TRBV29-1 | TGCAGCGTTGTCATCCGGGAAACTAGCACAGATACGCAGTATTTT | CSVVIRETSTDTQYF
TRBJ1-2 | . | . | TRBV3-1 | TGTGCCAGCAGCCAAGCGGGGCGGGACCCGGATAGCTACACCTTC | CASSQAGRDPDSYTF
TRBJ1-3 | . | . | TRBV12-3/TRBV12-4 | TGTGCCAGCAGTTTCCCTGGAAACACCATATATTTT | CASSFPGNTIYF